This T cell receptor beta chain was captured by sequencing in a study of CD8 T cells in Susac syndrome. Study-wide points: The study acknowledged a relatively small number of individuals in its TCR sequencing and HLA analysis. In Susac syndrome, CD4+ T cell repertoires lacked any clonal expansion.

Reverse transcription of about 0.5 to 1 ug RNA was performed with random hexamers. TCRdb passed the immunoSEQ multiplex PCR reads through MiXCR, listing each CDR3 protein once. The profile shows roughly 180,000 distinct CDR3 sequences, about 95% of them singletons. About this clonotype itself: The antigen is not known.

The CDR3 totals 13 residues. Germline V gene data show CDR1 as SEHNR and CDR2 as FQNEAQ (reference sequence). V was trimmed by 7 bases and J by 2 bases, leaving 12 bases between them. Purification of the CD8+ and CD4+ T cells relied on negative isolation, and TEMRA cells underwent FACS enrichment. The source of this sequence is a human donor with Susac syndrome. The specimen sequenced was CD4+ T cells from PBMCs. The chain uses TRBV7-9 and TRBJ2-7; D is tentatively TRBD1 or TRBD2 (6 bases each). The CDR3 nucleotides read TGTGCCAGCACGAGGGGGGAGGCCTACGAGCAGTACTTC. Translation: CASTRGEAYEQYF.